The TCR beta chain under discussion was sequenced for a study of response to subunit inactivated influenza vaccine (dated 2018 in TCRdb). Some background on the complete study: Deep quantitative profiling of the T cell receptor repertoire was used in the study to follow responses to a trivalent subunit inactivated influenza vaccine.

Here is what the overall study found, with its caveats: The authors suggested that each seasonal influenza vaccination may recruit only a limited number of new T cells.

Deletion took 3 bases off V and 3 bases off J, with a span of 11 bases between the germline ends. Its CDR3 holds 13 amino acids, cysteine through phenylalanine. The sequence is cut down to CDR3 DNA, 39 bases in frame from base 1. The germline V gene (reference sequence) gives CDR1 as DFQATT and CDR2 as SNEGSKA. Library method: RT-PCR. These reads were obtained on an Illumina HiSeq 2500. In TCRdb, the public reads were trimmed at Q25 with fastp and aligned with MiXCR, with productive beta chains retained. Rows are combined by CDR3 protein, so each entry shows the most common genes and DNA. The sample contains over 750,000 distinct CDR3 sequences, 20% to 25% of them found a single time. More than 8.5% of the sample goes to the ten largest clones. This clonotype was observed a handful of times. Its antigen is not yet known. No qualities accompany the bases; no much larger clone lies one base away.

This clonotype originated in a man aged 50 to 59 who received an inactivated influenza vaccine. Donor details come from another sample of the same person, matched by shared clones. Recombination linked TRBV20-1 to TRBJ1-2; there is no confident call for the D gene. This specimen was PBMCs from blood, taken around 5 days after vaccination. The CDR3 here reads CSASTGYDYGYTF. The base sequence is TGCAGTGCTAGTACGGGGTACGACTATGGCTACACCTTC.